This T cell receptor (beta chain) comes out of a study of sequential checkpoint blockade in melanoma. Study observations and caveats: For nivolumab-first patients, baseline tumor clonality was associated with response.

V was clipped by 10 bases and J by 7 bases; unmatched bases: 9. This CDR3 region has 13 residues. CDR1 and CDR2 from the germline V gene are MNHGY and SAAAGT. Repertoires were generated with immunoSEQ multiplex PCR, while TCRdb's copy carries only in-frame clones and drops some. Of over 2,000 clones listed, around 35% were seen once; the top ten hold about 12%. Turning to this clone: The antigen remains unidentified.

The treatment is: randomized to nivolumab then ipilimumab (arm A) or the reverse (arm B). DNA-damaging chemotherapy had not been given to any patient beforehand. This receptor was identified in a human donor with melanoma. The sequencing here drew on tumor tissue (inferred from file names), taken from a patient given nivolumab and ipilimumab in sequence. J is TRBJ1-2 and V is TRBV6-8; 10 bases are shared with TRBD1. CDR3 DNA sequence: TGTGCCATCAAGGGGGGACAGGGGTTTGGCTACACCTTC. It specifies CAIKGGQGFGYTF.